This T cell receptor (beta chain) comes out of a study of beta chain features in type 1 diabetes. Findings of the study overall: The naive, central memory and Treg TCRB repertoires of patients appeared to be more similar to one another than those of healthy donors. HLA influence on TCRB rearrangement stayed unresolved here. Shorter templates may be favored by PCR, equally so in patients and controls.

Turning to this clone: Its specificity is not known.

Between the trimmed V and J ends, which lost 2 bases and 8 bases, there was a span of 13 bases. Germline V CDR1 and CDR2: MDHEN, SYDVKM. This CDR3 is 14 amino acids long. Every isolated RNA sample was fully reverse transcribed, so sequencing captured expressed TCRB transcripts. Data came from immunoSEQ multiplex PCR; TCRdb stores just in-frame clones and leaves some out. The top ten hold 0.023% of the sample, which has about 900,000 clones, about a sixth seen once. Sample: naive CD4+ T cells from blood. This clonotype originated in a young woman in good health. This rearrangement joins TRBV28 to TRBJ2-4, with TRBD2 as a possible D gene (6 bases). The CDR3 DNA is TGTGCCAGCAGTTTAATGCAGAGGAGGGACATTCAGTACTTC. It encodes CASSLMQRRDIQYF.